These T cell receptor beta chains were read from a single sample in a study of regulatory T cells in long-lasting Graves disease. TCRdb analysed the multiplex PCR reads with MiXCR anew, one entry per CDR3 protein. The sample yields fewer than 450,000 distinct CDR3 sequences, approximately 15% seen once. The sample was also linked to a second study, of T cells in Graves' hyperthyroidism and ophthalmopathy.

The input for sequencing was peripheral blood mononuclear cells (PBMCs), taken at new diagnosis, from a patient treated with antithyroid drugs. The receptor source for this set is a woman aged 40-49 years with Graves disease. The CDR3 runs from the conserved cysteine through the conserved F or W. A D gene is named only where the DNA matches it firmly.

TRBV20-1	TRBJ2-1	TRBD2	CSASPAGEKNNEQFF
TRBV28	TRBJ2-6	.	CASSLQGEGANVLTF
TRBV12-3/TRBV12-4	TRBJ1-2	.	CASSLGRQEGYTF
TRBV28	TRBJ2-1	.	CASSLMTERRVNEQFF
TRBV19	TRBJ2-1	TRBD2	CASRGMREYNNEQFF
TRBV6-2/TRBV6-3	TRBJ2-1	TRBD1	CASETLRGLGNEQFF
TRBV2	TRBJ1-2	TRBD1	CASSVRTGTNYGYTF
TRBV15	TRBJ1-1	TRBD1	CATSRDPGQRNTEAFF
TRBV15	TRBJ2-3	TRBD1	CATSRGGQGLTDTQYF
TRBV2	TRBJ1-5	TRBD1	CASSDGQGQQPQHF
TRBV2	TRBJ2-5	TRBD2	CASLAGVLETQYF
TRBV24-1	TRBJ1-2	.	CATSEDSYGYTF
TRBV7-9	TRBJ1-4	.	CASSHEDEKLFF
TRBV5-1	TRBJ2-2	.	CASLAGNTGELFF
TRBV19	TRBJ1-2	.	CASKVGGINYGYTF
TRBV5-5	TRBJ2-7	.	CASSLGLGPFYEQYF